The 16 T cell receptor beta chains presented below share a single source sample, sequenced in a study of blood T cell repertoires in COVID-19. Profiled with immunoSEQ multiplex PCR; TCRdb holds only in-frame clones, not every one. The sample includes 350,000 to 550,000 clones, roughly nine tenths of them seen just once. What was sequenced was PBMCs or T cells enriched from blood (not recorded which). These receptors all stem from a man younger than 45 who had recovered from COVID-19.

The chain uses TRBV5-1 and TRBJ1-6; TRBD1 matches at 7 bases. The germline V gene encodes CDR1 SGHRS and CDR2 YFSETQ. J gave up 5 bases and V 2 bases, and 4 bases lay outside the gene matches. The CDR3 covers 15 residues. CDR3 loop: CASSFRGTDNSPLHF. CDR3 nucleotides: TGCGCCAGCAGCTTCCGGGGGACAGATAATTCACCCCTCCACTTT.

This clone was seen only a few times. This sequence joins TRBV10-3 and TRBJ2-1, with TRBD2 identical over 13 bases. CDR1 is ENHRY, CDR2 SYGVKD, per germline. J lost 1 base, V lost 5 bases, and 5 bases had no gene match. The CDR3 contains 17 residues. The CDR3 loop is CAISTSGRAGSYNEQFF. Here the CDR3 DNA reads TGTGCCATCAGTACTAGCGGGAGGGCCGGGTCCTACAATGAGCAGTTCTTC.

The chain is built from TRBV4-1 and TRBJ1-1; the D gene is possibly TRBD1 (6 bases). V shed 2 bases and J shed 0 bases, with 7 bases lying between them. The CDR3 has 14 residues. Germline CDR1 is MGHRA and CDR2 is YSYEKL. The CDR3 loop reads CASSQWTVNTEAFF. DNA for the CDR3: TGCGCCAGCAGCCAATGGACAGTGAACACTGAAGCTTTCTTT.

Note on this clone: Other DNA sequences within the sample encode an identical CDR3. As DNA, the CDR3 is TGTGCCAGCAGCGTAGGGACTAGCGGATACAATGAGCAGTTCTTC. Its translation is CASSVGTSGYNEQFF. V gene TRBV9 combines with J gene TRBJ2-1, with 10 bases fitting TRBD2. This CDR3 is 15 amino acids long. CDR1 is SGDLS and CDR2 is YYNGEE in the germline V gene. V was pared by 0 bases and J by 4 bases, with 1 base of the junction left unmatched. Variable domain in full (rest from reference TRBV9 and TRBJ2-1): DSGVTQTPKHLITATGQRVTLRCSPRSGDLSVYWYQQSLDQGLQFLIQYYNGEERAKGNILERFSAQQFPDLHSELNLSSLELGDSALYFCASSVGTSGYNEQFFGPGTRLTVL.

The chain has TRBV28 and TRBJ2-7; D possibly corresponds to TRBD2 (5 bases). The CDR3 sequence is 13 residues long. V shed 8 bases and J shed 0 bases, with 11 bases lying between them. CDR1 is MDHEN and CDR2 is SYDVKM in the germline V gene. The CDR3 sequence: CASGSGSSYEQYF. CDR3 coding DNA: TGTGCCAGCGGTTCGGGATCCTCCTACGAGCAGTACTTC.

The chain joins TRBV13 to TRBJ2-2; 8 bases align to TRBD2. Germline loops: CDR1 PRHDT, CDR2 FYEKMQ (reference sequence). Trimming at V came to 3 bases and at J to 3 bases, leaving 6 bases not matched to a gene. The CDR3 consists of 16 residues. The CDR3 reads CASSLSSGLYTGELFF. The CDR3 region has the DNA TGTGCCAGCAGCTTGTCTAGCGGGCTGTACACCGGGGAGCTGTTTTTT.

The V call is TRBV5-1, the J call TRBJ2-1, with TRBD2 matching 9 bases. The CDR3 has 16 residues. J was trimmed by 3 bases and V by 5 bases; bases with no gene match: 9. The germline CDR1 and CDR2 sequences are SGHRS and YFSETQ. The CDR3 loop reads CASRIGLREGYNEQFF. The CDR3 DNA reads as TGCGCCAGCAGGATAGGGTTGCGGGAGGGCTACAATGAGCAGTTCTTC.

CDR3 sequence: CASSPAYGYTF. The CDR3 region has the DNA TGTGCCAGCAGCCCAGCGTATGGCTACACCTTC. The rearrangement joins TRBV12-3 or TRBV12-4 to TRBJ1-2; D gene uncertain. The CDR3 has 11 residues. The V and J ends lost 6 bases and 5 bases respectively, with 7 bases between them.

J is TRBJ2-1 and V is TRBV7-2, with no clear D. From germline, CDR1 is SGHTA and CDR2 FQGNSA. The CDR3 runs to 15 residues. With 3 bases removed from V and 2 bases from J, the gap between germline ends came to 11 bases. The CDR3 coding sequence is TGTGCCAGCAGCTTCTCGAATAGTCCCTACAATGAGCAGTTCTTC. Translating it yields CASSFSNSPYNEQFF.

This chain links TRBV6-5 with TRBJ2-7; TRBD2 might be the D (5 bases). The CDR3 covers 13 residues. Trimming pared 10 bases from V and 2 bases from J, leaving 15 bases between. The germline gives CDR1 MNHEY, CDR2 SVGAGI. The CDR3 region is CATSSGFAYEQYF. The CDR3 nucleotides are TGTGCCACCTCGAGCGGCTTCGCCTACGAGCAGTACTTC.

The chain couples TRBV2 to TRBJ2-7, with 12 nucleotides matching TRBD2. The trim removed 7 bases at V and 4 bases at J, leaving 8 bases unmatched. The CDR3 length is 15 residues. Germline V gene lookup returns CDR1 SNHLY and CDR2 FYNNEI. The CDR3 sequence is CASKTSGSLFYEQYF. The CDR3 DNA reads as TGTGCCAGCAAGACTAGCGGGAGTCTATTTTACGAGCAGTACTTC.

The chain has TRBV19 and TRBJ2-2; possibly TRBD1 for D (6 bases). V lost 9 bases to trimming and J lost 5 bases, with 34 bases between them. This CDR3 spans 20 amino acids. The germline V gene has CDR1 LNHDA and CDR2 SQIVND (reference sequence). The CDR3 DNA sequence: TGTGCCAGCCATGACAGGCGCCCGGGTTTTGCAGCGAGTAGGACCGGGGAGCTGTTTTTT. Its translation: CASHDRRPGFAASRTGELFF.

Only a few counts were recorded for this clone. V is TRBV19 and J is TRBJ2-2; 7 nucleotides line up with TRBD1. Germline V gene lookup returns CDR1 LNHDA and CDR2 SQIVND (reference sequence). Trimming at V came to 4 bases and at J to 4 bases, leaving 9 bases not matched to a gene. The CDR3 covers 16 residues. CDR3 sequence (DNA): TGTGCCAGTAGTAGACGGACAGGCCAGGTCACCGGGGAGCTGTTTTTT. It translates to CASSRRTGQVTGELFF.

The chain couples TRBV6-5 to TRBJ2-7; 11 nucleotides agree with TRBD1. The V gene end was trimmed by 0 bases and the J gene end by 3 bases; junction bases not matched to a gene: 4. The CDR3 length is 16 residues. Per germline, CDR1 MNHEY and CDR2 SVGAGI. CDR3 residues: CASSYSLGTGGYEQYF. CDR3 DNA sequence: TGTGCCAGCAGTTACTCGTTGGGGACAGGGGGCTACGAGCAGTACTTC.

The chain is built from TRBV13 and TRBJ2-1; 9 nucleotides align to TRBD2. Losses at the gene ends were 1 base for V and 0 bases for J; bases not matched to a gene: 10. Per the germline V gene, CDR1 is PRHDT and CDR2 is FYEKMQ (reference sequence). The CDR3 runs to 19 residues. The CDR3 is CASSLEGSSGVSSYNEQFF. The CDR3 nucleotides are TGTGCCAGCAGCTTAGAAGGGTCTAGCGGGGTCAGCTCCTACAATGAGCAGTTCTTC.

This chain links TRBV2 with TRBJ2-4, with no clear D. Germline CDR1 is SNHLY and CDR2 is FYNNEI. V lost 6 bases and J 1 base, leaving 7 bases between the germline ends. CDR3 size: 13 residues. DNA of the CDR3: TGTGCCAGCAGCCGAGCCGCCAAAAACATTCAGTACTTC. This codes for CASSRAAKNIQYF. Combining the CDR3 with reference TRBV2 and TRBJ2-4 gives the whole variable domain EPEVTQTPSHQVTQMGQEVILRCVPISNHLYFYWYRQILGQKVEFLVSFYNNEISEKSEIFDDQFSVERPDGSNFTLKIRSTKLEDSAMYFCASSRAAKNIQYFGAGTRLSVL.